This TCR beta chain came from a study of siplizumab effects on memory and regulatory T cells. For this clone: Its antigen is currently unknown.

The study's findings and limits: With siplizumab, mappable alloreactive CD4+ clones averaged approximately 70% Treg-derived, versus over 25% in controls. Solely a minor proportion of alloreactive clones could be assigned to unstimulated subsets. The majority of clones, roughly 75-97% of proliferating CD4+ or CD8+ clones, lacked an assignable naive or memory phenotype. Suppression by proliferating Tregs derived from siplizumab cultures was not verified.

TCRdb's table, derived via immunoSEQ multiplex PCR, lists solely in-frame clones and lacks some. The sample lists approximately 100,000 clones, 93% seen once, with around 0.15% in the top ten. The germline V gene has CDR1 SGHTA and CDR2 FQGNSA. Trimming pared 2 bases from V and 0 bases from J, leaving 6 bases between. The CDR3 is made up of 14 amino acids. The sequenced sample was non-Treg CD4+ T cells sorted from blood. The sequence derives from a human donor in good health. The genes are TRBV7-2 and TRBJ2-3; D possibly matches TRBD1 or TRBD2 (5 bases each). CDR3 region: CASSLWGSTDTQYF. In nucleotides, the CDR3 is TGTGCCAGCAGCTTATGGGGGAGCACAGATACGCAGTATTTT. The full variable domain, completed using reference TRBV7-2 and TRBJ2-3, is GAGVSQSPSNKVTEKGKDVELRCDPISGHTALYWYRQSLGQGLEFLIYFQGNSAPDKSGLPSDRFSAERTGGSVSTLTIQRTQQEDSAVYLCASSLWGSTDTQYFGPGTRLTVL.